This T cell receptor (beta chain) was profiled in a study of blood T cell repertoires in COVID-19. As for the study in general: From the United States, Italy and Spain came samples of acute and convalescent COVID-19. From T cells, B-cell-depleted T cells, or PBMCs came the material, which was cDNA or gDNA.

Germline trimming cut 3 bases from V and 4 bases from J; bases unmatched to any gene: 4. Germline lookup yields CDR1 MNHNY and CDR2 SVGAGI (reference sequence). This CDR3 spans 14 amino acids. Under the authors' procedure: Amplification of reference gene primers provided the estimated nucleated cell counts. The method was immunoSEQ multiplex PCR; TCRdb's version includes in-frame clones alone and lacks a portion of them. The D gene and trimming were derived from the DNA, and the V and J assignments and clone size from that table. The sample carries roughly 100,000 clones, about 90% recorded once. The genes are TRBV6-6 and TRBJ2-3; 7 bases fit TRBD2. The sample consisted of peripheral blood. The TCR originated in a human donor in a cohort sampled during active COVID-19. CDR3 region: CASSYAGEADTQYF. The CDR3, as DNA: TGTGCCAGCAGTTATGCGGGAGAGGCAGATACGCAGTATTTT.